This T cell receptor (beta chain) is from a study of T cell responses to AZD1222 COVID-19 vaccine. Broader study findings: It should be noted that donors were predominantly white British and more often female, and clonal diversity was possibly underestimated.

Note on this clone: Its specificity is not known.

Germline CDR1 is SGHVS and CDR2 is FQNEAQ. J was trimmed by 4 bases and V by 3 bases; bases with no gene match: 4. This CDR3 contains 15 residues. The method was immunoSEQ multiplex PCR; TCRdb's version includes in-frame clones alone and lacks a portion of them. There are about 270,000 clones in the sample; almost 95% occur only once, and less than 0.65% lies in the top ten. The chain links TRBV7-8 to TRBJ2-1; 9 positions match TRBD2. The sequencing used peripheral blood, collected 28 days after the second AZD1222 dose. The receptor's source is an adult who received the AZD1222 COVID-19 vaccine. The CDR3 region has the DNA TGTGCCAGCAGCTTTGCGGGGGGGAGATACAATGAGCAGTTCTTC. Protein product: CASSFAGGRYNEQFF.